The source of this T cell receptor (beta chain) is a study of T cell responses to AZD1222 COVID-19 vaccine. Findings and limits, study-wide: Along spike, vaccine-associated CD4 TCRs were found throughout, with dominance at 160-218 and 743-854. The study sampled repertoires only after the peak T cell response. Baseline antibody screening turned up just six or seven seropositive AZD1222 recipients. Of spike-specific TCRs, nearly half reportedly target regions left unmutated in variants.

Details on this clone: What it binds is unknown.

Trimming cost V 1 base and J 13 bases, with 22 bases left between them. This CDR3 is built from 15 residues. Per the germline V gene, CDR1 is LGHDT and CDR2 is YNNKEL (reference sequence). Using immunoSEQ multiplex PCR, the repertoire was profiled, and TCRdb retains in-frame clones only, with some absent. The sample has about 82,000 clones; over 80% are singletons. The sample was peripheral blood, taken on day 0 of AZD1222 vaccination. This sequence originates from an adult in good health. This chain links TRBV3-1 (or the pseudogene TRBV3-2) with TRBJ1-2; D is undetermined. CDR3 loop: CASSQAGIANYGCTF. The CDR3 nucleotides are TGTGCCAGCAGCCAAGCAGGTATCGCCAACTATGGGTGCACCTTC.